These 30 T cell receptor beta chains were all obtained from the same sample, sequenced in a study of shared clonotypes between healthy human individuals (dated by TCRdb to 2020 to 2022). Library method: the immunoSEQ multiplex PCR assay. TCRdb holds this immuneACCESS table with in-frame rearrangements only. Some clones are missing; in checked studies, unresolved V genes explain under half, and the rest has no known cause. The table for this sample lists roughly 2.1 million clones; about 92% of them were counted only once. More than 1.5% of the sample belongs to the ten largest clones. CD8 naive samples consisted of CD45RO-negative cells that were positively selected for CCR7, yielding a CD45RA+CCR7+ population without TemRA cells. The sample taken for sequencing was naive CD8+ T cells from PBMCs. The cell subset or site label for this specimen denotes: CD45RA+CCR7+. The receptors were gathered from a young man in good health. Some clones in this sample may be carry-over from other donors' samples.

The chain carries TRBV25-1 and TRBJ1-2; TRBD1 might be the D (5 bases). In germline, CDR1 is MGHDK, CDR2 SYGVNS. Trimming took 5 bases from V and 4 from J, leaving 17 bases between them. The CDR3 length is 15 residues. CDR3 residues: CASSPGPGRSYGYTF. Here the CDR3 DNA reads TGTGCCAGCAGTCCCGGGCCGGGACGGAGCTATGGCTACACCTTC.

The CDR3 sequence: CASSTLDTYTGELFF. The CDR3 coding sequence is TGTGCCAGTAGTACGCTCGACACCTACACCGGGGAGCTGTTTTTT. The chain uses TRBV19 and TRBJ2-2; D is undetermined. The germline CDR1 and CDR2 sequences are LNHDA and SQIVND (reference sequence). V was cut by 4 bases and J by 3 bases, with 12 bases left in between. The CDR3 covers 15 residues.

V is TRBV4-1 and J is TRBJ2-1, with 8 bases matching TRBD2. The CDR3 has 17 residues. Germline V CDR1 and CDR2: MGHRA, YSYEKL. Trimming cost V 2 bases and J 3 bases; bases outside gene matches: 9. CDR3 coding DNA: TGCGCCAGCAGCCAATTGCGTCGGGAGGGGGACTACAATGAGCAGTTCTTC. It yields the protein CASSQLRREGDYNEQFF.

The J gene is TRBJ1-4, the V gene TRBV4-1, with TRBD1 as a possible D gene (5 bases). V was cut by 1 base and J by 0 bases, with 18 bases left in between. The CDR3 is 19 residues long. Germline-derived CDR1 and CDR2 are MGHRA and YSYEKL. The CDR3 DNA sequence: TGCGCCAGCAGCCAAGTACCACGGGACCTCCCCCCAACTAATGAAAAACTGTTTTTT. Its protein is CASSQVPRDLPPTNEKLFF.

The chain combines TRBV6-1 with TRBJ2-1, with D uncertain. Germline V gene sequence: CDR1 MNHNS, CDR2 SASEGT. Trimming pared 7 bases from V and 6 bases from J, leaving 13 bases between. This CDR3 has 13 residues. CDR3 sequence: CASNSRSLNEQFF. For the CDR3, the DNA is TGTGCCAGCAATAGCAGGAGTCTCAATGAGCAGTTCTTC.

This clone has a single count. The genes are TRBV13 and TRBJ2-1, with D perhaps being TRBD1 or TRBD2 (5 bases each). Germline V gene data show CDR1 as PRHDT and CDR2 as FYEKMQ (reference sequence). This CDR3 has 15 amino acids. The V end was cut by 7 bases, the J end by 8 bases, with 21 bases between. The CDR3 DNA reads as TGTGCCAGCACGCCCACACGGGGCGCGGTCGATGAGCAGTTCTTC. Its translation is CASTPTRGAVDEQFF.

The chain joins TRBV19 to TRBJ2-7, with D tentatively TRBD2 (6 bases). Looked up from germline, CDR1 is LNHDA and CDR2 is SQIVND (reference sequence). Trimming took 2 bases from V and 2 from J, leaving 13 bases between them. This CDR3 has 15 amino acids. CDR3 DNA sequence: TGTGCCAGTAGTATAAGGGGCGGGATTGCCTACGAGCAGTACTTC. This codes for CASSIRGGIAYEQYF.

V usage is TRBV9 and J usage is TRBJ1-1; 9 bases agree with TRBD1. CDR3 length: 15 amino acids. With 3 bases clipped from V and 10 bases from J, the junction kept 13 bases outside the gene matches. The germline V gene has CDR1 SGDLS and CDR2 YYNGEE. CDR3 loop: CASSAENRGQLGAFF. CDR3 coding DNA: TGTGCCAGCAGCGCGGAGAACAGGGGGCAGTTAGGAGCTTTCTTT.

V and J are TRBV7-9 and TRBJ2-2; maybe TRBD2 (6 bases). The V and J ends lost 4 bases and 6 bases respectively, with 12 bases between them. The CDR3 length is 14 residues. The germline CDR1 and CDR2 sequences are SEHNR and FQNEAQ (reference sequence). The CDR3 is CASSSTRKAGELFF. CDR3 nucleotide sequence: TGTGCCAGCAGCTCGACTAGAAAGGCCGGGGAGCTGTTTTTT. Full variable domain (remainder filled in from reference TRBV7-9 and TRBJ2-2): DTGVSQNPRHKITKRGQNVTFRCDPISEHNRLYWYRQTLGQGPEFLTYFQNEAQLEKSRLLSDRFSAERPKGSFSTLEIQRTEQGDSAMYLCASSSTRKAGELFFGEGSRLTVL.

CDR3: CASSVSPGANNEQFF. CDR3 bases: TGTGCCAGCAGCGTAAGCCCGGGCGCAAACAATGAGCAGTTCTTC. The chain has TRBV9 and TRBJ2-1; D not certain. Germline values: CDR1 SGDLS, CDR2 YYNGEE. The length of the CDR3 is 15 residues. Trimming shortened V by 1 base and J by 5 bases, and 13 bases separated the two germline ends.

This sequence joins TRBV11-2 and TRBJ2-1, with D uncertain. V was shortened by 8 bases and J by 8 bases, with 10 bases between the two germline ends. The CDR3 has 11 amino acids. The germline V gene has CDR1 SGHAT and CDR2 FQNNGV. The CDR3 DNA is TGTGCCAGCGCCGTTTTGGATGAGCAGTTCTTC. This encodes CASAVLDEQFF.

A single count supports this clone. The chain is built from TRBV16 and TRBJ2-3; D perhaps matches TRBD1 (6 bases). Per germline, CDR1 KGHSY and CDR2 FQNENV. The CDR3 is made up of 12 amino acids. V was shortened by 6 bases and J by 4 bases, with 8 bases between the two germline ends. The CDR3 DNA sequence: TGTGCCAGCAGTGAGGGGGCAGATACGCAGTATTTT. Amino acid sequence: CASSEGADTQYF.

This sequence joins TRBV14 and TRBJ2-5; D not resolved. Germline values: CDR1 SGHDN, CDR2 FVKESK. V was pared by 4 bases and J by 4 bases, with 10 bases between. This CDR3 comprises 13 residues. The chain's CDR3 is CASSLLGRETQYF. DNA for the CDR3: TGTGCCAGCAGCCTCCTTGGTAGAGAGACCCAGTACTTC. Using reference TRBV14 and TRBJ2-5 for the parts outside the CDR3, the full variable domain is EAGVTQFPSHSVIEKGQTVTLRCDPISGHDNLYWYRRVMGKEIKFLLHFVKESKQDESGMPNNRFLAERTGGTYSTLKVQPAELEDSGVYFCASSLLGRETQYFGPGTRLLVL.

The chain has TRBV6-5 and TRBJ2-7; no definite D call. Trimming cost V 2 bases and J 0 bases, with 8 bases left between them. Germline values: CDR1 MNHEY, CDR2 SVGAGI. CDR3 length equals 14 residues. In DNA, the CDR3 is TGTGCCAGCAGTTACGGCCGGAGCTCCTACGAGCAGTACTTC. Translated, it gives CASSYGRSSYEQYF.

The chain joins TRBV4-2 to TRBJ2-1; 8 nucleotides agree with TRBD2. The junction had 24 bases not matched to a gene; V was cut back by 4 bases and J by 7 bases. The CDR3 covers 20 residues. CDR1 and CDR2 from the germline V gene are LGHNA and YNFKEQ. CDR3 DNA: TGTGCCAGCAGCCCCCCAAATTGGATTAAGCGGGAGCGGGGGAAGAATGAGCAGTTCTTC. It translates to CASSPPNWIKRERGKNEQFF.

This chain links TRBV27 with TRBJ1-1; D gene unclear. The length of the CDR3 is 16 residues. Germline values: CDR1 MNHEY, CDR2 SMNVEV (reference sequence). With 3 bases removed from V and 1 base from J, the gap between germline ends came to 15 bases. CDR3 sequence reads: CASSFSSFSQNTEAFF. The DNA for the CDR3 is TGTGCCAGCAGTTTCTCCAGCTTCTCTCAGAACACTGAAGCTTTCTTT.

The CDR3 coding sequence is TGTGCCAGCAGCTTAGGACTAGCGGGAGCGGGTGAGCAGTTCTTC. Its protein product is CASSLGLAGAGEQFF. The chain employs TRBV11-2 and TRBJ2-1, with 12 nucleotides matching TRBD2. V lost 1 base, J lost 9 bases, and 4 bases stayed unmatched. From germline, CDR1 is SGHAT and CDR2 FQNNGV. The CDR3 has 15 amino acids.

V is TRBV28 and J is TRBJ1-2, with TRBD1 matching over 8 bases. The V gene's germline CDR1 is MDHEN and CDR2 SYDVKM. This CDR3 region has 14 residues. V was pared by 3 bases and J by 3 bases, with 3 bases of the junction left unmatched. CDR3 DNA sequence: TGTGCCAGCAGTTTGCAGGGGGCTCACTATGGCTACACCTTC. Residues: CASSLQGAHYGYTF.

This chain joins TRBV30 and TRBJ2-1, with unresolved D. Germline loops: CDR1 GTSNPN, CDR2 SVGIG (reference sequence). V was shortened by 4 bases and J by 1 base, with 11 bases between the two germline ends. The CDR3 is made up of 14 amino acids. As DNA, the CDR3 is TGTGCCTGGACGTACGGCAGATCCTACAATGAGCAGTTCTTC. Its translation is CAWTYGRSYNEQFF.

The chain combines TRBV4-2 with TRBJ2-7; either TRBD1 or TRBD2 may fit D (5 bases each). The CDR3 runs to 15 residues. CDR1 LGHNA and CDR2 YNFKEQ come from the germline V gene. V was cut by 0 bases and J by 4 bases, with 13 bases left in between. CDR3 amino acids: CASSQDQGEGYEQYF. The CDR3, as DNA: TGTGCCAGCAGCCAAGATCAGGGAGAAGGTTACGAGCAGTACTTC.

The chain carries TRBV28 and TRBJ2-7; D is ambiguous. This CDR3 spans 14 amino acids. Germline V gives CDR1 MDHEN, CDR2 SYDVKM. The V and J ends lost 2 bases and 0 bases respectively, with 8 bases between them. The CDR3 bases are TGTGCCAGCAGTTTAAAGGCAGCCTCCTACGAGCAGTACTTC. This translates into CASSLKAASYEQYF.

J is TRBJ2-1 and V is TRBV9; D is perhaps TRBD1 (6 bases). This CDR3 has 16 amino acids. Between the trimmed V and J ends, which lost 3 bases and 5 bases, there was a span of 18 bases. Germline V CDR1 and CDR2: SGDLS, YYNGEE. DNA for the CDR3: TGTGCCAGCAGCGCCCACAGGGCACGGAGTCACAATGAGCAGTTCTTC. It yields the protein CASSAHRARSHNEQFF.

CDR3 protein: CASSLLGGRASGEQFF. CDR3 DNA sequence: TGTGCCAGCAGCTTATTGGGCGGGAGGGCCTCGGGTGAGCAGTTCTTC. J is TRBJ2-1 and V is TRBV7-3, with TRBD2 identical over 9 bases. Losses at the gene ends were 2 bases for V and 9 bases for J; bases not matched to a gene: 11. This CDR3 contains 16 residues. Germline V gives CDR1 SGHTA, CDR2 FQGTGA.

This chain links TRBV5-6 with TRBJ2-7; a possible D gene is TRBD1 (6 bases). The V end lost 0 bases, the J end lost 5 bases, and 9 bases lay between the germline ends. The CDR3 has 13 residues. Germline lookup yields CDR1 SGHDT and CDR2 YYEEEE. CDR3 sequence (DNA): TGTGCCAGCAGCTTGGGGGACATTAACGAGCAGTACTTC. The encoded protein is CASSLGDINEQYF.

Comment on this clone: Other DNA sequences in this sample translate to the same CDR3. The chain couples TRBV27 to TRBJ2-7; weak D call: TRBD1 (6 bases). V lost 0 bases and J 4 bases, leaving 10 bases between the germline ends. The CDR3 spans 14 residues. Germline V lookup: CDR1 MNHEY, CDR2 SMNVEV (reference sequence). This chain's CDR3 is CASSLSARGYEQYF. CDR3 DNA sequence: TGTGCCAGCAGTTTATCAGCCAGGGGTTACGAGCAGTACTTC.

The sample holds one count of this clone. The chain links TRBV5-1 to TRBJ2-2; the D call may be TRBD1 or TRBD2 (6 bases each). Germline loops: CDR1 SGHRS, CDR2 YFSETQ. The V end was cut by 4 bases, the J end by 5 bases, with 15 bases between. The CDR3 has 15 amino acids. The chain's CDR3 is CASSNNREDTGELFF. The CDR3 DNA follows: TGCGCCAGCAGCAACAACAGGGAGGATACCGGGGAGCTGTTTTTT.

The CDR3 protein is CASSLALGNEQYF. The DNA of the CDR3 is TGTGCCAGCAGCTTAGCCTTAGGGAACGAGCAGTACTTC. J is TRBJ2-7 and V is TRBV7-9; D call uncertain. This CDR3 comprises 13 residues. V was trimmed by 0 bases and J by 5 bases, leaving 8 bases between them. Germline CDR1 and CDR2: SEHNR and FQNEAQ (reference sequence).

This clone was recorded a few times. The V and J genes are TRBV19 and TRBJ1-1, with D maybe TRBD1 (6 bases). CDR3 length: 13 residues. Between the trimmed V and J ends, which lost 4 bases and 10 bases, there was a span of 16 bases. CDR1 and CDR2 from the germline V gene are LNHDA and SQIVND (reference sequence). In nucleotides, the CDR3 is TGTGCCAGTAGTAACGCGGGGGCTAGAAGAGCTTTCTTT. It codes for CASSNAGARRAFF.

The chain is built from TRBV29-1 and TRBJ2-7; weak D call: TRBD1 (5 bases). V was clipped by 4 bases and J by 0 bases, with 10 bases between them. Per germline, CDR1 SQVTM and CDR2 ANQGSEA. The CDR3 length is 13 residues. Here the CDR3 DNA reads TGCAGCGTTGGTCCCGGACACTCCTACGAGCAGTACTTC. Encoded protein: CSVGPGHSYEQYF.

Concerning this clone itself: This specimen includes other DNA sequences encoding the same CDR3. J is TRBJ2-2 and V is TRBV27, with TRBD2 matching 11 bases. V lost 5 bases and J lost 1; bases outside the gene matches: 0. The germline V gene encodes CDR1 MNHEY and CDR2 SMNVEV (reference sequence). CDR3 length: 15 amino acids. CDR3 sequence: CASSLAGGNTGELFF. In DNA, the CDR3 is TGTGCCAGCAGTCTAGCGGGAGGGAACACCGGGGAGCTGTTTTTT.